The 17 T cell receptor beta chains below were found in one sample sequenced in a study of T cell changes during pregnancy in multiple sclerosis. Profiling relied on immunoSEQ multiplex PCR, and the TCRdb table lists in-frame clones only, not all of them. The table lists tens of thousands of clones, about 91% of them singletons. This specimen consisted of peripheral blood, obtained after pregnancy. The receptors stem from a female donor in good health, enrolled as a control in a pregnancy study.

V usage is TRBV5-1 and J usage is TRBJ1-1; D gene ambiguous. CDR3 size: 15 residues. CDR1 and CDR2 (germline): SGHRS, YFSETQ. Between the trimmed V and J ends, which lost 0 bases and 0 bases, there was a span of 9 bases. The CDR3 reads CASSLVPEVNTEAFF. The DNA for the CDR3 is TGCGCCAGCAGCTTGGTGCCGGAGGTGAACACTGAAGCTTTCTTT.

In this sample, this clone turned up once. The CDR3 protein is CASSFLRGKETQYF. CDR3 nucleotides: TGTGCCAGCAGCTTTTTGAGGGGGAAAGAGACCCAGTACTTC. This chain links TRBV5-5 with TRBJ2-5, with a weak D call TRBD1 (6 bases). V lost 2 bases to trimming and J lost 3 bases, with 11 bases between them. The CDR3 totals 14 residues. Germline V gene sequence: CDR1 SGHKS, CDR2 YYEKEE (reference sequence).

The chain couples TRBV2 to TRBJ2-4, with 8 bases that match TRBD1. Per germline, CDR1 SNHLY and CDR2 FYNNEI. Trimming took 6 bases from V and 8 from J; bases not matched to a gene: 6. The CDR3 is 13 amino acids. CDR3: CASRFRQGHIQYF. DNA of the CDR3: TGTGCCAGCAGGTTTCGACAGGGGCACATTCAGTACTTC.

The V and J genes are TRBV9 and TRBJ2-7; tentative D call: TRBD2 (7 bases). There are 15 residues in the CDR3. Trimming stripped 0 bases from V and 6 bases from J, with 16 bases between. Germline loops: CDR1 SGDLS, CDR2 YYNGEE. The CDR3 region has the DNA TGTGCCAGCAGCGTAGTTGGGGGGGCGGGGACCGAGCAGTACTTC. Its protein product is CASSVVGGAGTEQYF. The full variable domain, its missing parts supplied by reference TRBV9 and TRBJ2-7, is DSGVTQTPKHLITATGQRVTLRCSPRSGDLSVYWYQQSLDQGLQFLIQYYNGEERAKGNILERFSAQQFPDLHSELNLSSLELGDSALYFCASSVVGGAGTEQYFGPGTRLTVT.

V usage is TRBV18 and J usage is TRBJ1-1, with 7 bases aligning to TRBD1. Looked up from germline, CDR1 is KGHSH and CDR2 is LQKENI. The CDR3 totals 15 residues. Trimming at V came to 3 bases and at J to 3 bases, leaving 7 bases not matched to a gene. For the CDR3, the DNA is TGTGCCAGCTCACCCCGGGGGCAGGGGGACACTGAAGCTTTCTTT. Its protein product is CASSPRGQGDTEAFF.

The chain employs TRBV5-4 and TRBJ2-7, with a weak D call TRBD2 (6 bases). Germline V gene sequence: CDR1 SGHNT, CDR2 YYREEE (reference sequence). The CDR3 extends over 12 amino acids. The germline V and J ends were trimmed by 5 bases and 1 base, with 7 bases remaining between them. CDR3 sequence reads: CASSGGSYEQYF. CDR3 sequence (DNA): TGTGCCAGCAGTGGGGGGTCCTACGAGCAGTACTTC.

The chain joins TRBV29-1 to TRBJ2-7; 7 nucleotides align to TRBD2. Germline V CDR1 and CDR2: SQVTM, ANQGSEA. Trimming took 3 bases from V and 2 from J; bases not matched to a gene: 4. The CDR3 consists of 13 residues. CDR3 nucleotide sequence: TGCAGCGTTGAGTCGGCGGGAGCCTACGAGCAGTACTTC. It specifies CSVESAGAYEQYF.

The V call is TRBV27, the J call TRBJ1-2; perhaps TRBD1 as D (5 bases). V shed 8 bases and J shed 4 bases, with 14 bases lying between them. The CDR3 sequence is 13 residues long. In germline, CDR1 is MNHEY, CDR2 SMNVEV (reference sequence). The CDR3 region is CASANYGGYGYTF. CDR3 DNA: TGTGCCAGCGCTAATTACGGGGGCTATGGCTACACCTTC.

The chain joins TRBV9 to TRBJ2-3; weak D call: TRBD2 (6 bases). The V and J ends lost 10 bases and 1 base respectively, with 13 bases between them. Germline CDR1 is SGDLS and CDR2 is YYNGEE. This CDR3 is 13 amino acids long. CDR3 loop: CASGGRGTDTQYF. The CDR3, as DNA: TGTGCCTCCGGGGGTCGAGGCACAGATACGCAGTATTTT.

This clone was picked up a small number of times. The V call is TRBV27, the J call TRBJ1-5, with 7 bases that match TRBD1. The junction had 2 bases not matched to a gene; V was cut back by 6 bases and J by 6 bases. CDR3 size: 12 residues. Germline V gives CDR1 MNHEY, CDR2 SMNVEV (reference sequence). As DNA, the CDR3 is TGTGCCAGCAGAACAGGGGTTCAGCCCCAGCATTTT. Its translation: CASRTGVQPQHF.

The V call is TRBV2, the J call TRBJ1-2; TRBD1 aligns across 9 bases. CDR1 is SNHLY, CDR2 FYNNEI, per germline. With V trimmed by 5 bases and J by 7 bases, 11 bases remained unmatched. The CDR3 is 15 amino acids. The CDR3 loop reads CASSIDRGFGRGYTF. The DNA for the CDR3 is TGTGCCAGCAGTATTGACAGGGGGTTTGGTCGTGGCTACACCTTC.

This rearrangement joins TRBV10-3 to TRBJ2-5, with TRBD1 matching 7 bases. This CDR3 is 12 amino acids long. Germline V gene sequence: CDR1 ENHRY, CDR2 SYGVKD. The V gene end was trimmed by 6 bases and the J gene end by 5 bases; junction bases not matched to a gene: 3. The CDR3 sequence is CAISDRDETQYF. The CDR3 nucleotides are TGTGCCATCAGCGACAGGGATGAGACCCAGTACTTC.

This chain links TRBV5-4 with TRBJ1-1; D is perhaps TRBD1 (5 bases). CDR3 length equals 15 residues. In germline, CDR1 is SGHNT, CDR2 YYREEE (reference sequence). The germline V and J ends were trimmed by 0 bases and 4 bases, with 13 bases remaining between them. The DNA of the CDR3 is TGTGCCAGCAGCTTGGCTGGTACAGGCCCCACTGAAGCTTTCTTT. It is translated as CASSLAGTGPTEAFF.

The table lists this clone with a count of one. The chain is built from TRBV6-1 and TRBJ2-1; 11 nucleotides agree with TRBD1. CDR1 and CDR2 (germline): MNHNS, SASEGT. V shed 2 bases, J shed 8 bases, and the junction held 5 bases outside the gene matches. The CDR3 is 15 amino acids. The CDR3: CASSETGQGVDEQFF. The CDR3 nucleotides are TGTGCCAGCAGTGAAACGGGACAGGGGGTCGATGAGCAGTTCTTC.

This clone appeared a single time. The chain combines TRBV14 with TRBJ1-2, with D tentatively TRBD1 (5 bases). The V gene lost 0 bases and the J gene lost 8 bases, with 16 bases spanning the gap. The CDR3 is made up of 15 amino acids. CDR1 SGHDN and CDR2 FVKESK come from the germline V gene. CDR3 amino acids: CASSQEMAREGGYTF. Here the CDR3 DNA reads TGTGCCAGCAGCCAAGAAATGGCCAGGGAGGGAGGCTACACCTTC.

The J gene is TRBJ1-1, the V gene TRBV6-6; D call uncertain. The V end was cut by 8 bases, the J end by 1 base, with 11 bases between. This CDR3 spans 13 amino acids. CDR1 MNHNY and CDR2 SVGAGI come from the germline V gene (reference sequence). The CDR3 is CASLTPQNTEAFF. For the CDR3, the DNA is TGTGCCAGCTTAACACCCCAGAACACTGAAGCTTTCTTT.

V gene TRBV11-2 combines with J gene TRBJ2-7; 15 bases align to TRBD2. The V and J ends lost 5 bases and 5 bases, in that order; junction bases with no gene match: 4. The CDR3 is 15 amino acids. Germline CDR1 is SGHAT and CDR2 is FQNNGV. CDR3 nucleotides: TGTGCCAGCAGCCCCGGGACTAGCGGGAGGAACGAGCAGTACTTC. It yields the protein CASSPGTSGRNEQYF.